This T cell receptor (beta chain) was sequenced during a study of T-cell reconstitution after alpha-beta-depleted transplantation in children. Broader study findings: After transplant, at about two months, alpha-beta T cells were reportedly derived from several hundred expanded graft clones. A year had passed since transplant, and T-cell counts and diversity by then came mostly from newly produced T cells. There were some patients whose high TCRbeta diversity at day 60 came from surviving recipient T cells and thymic progenitors.

A TCRbeta library incorporating unique molecular identifiers was prepared. In TCRdb, the PCR reads were re-called with MiXCR into one record per CDR3 protein. The sample lists hundreds of thousands of distinct CDR3 sequences; less than 9% were seen once. The sample holds a few counts of this clonotype. Its antigen remains unknown. This CDR3 region has 16 residues. Trimming removed 1 base at V and 1 base at J, with 13 bases between. The chain recombines TRBV23-1 with TRBJ2-5; D possibly corresponds to TRBD2 (6 bases). TRBV23-1 is annotated as an ORF whose role is uncertain. The origin of this receptor is a male patient younger than 18 who had a stem cell transplant for acute lymphoblastic leukemia, so the T cells may come from the graft donor. Sequencing was performed on PBMCs, mostly from graft donor cells, taken 180 days after TCRalphabeta/CD19-depleted stem cell transplant. CDR3 sequence (DNA): TGCGCCAGCAGTCAATATGAGGAGGGGCCCCAAGAGACCCAGTACTTC. Amino acid sequence: CASSQYEEGPQETQYF.